The 23 T cell receptor beta chains presented below share a single source sample, sequenced in a study of cytomegalovirus exposure and HLA in healthy donors. Measured with immunoSEQ multiplex PCR; TCRdb has only the in-frame clones, and not every one. Of 71,000 or so clones in the sample, 94% were seen once. The sequenced sample was PBMCs. Source of these receptors: a man between 18 and 35 years old in good health and CMV-seropositive.

The chain joins TRBV4-1 to TRBJ2-1; 10 bases match TRBD2. The V and J ends lost 4 bases and 4 bases, in that order; junction bases with no gene match: 7. This CDR3 is 16 amino acids long. CDR1 and CDR2 (germline): MGHRA, YSYEKL. The CDR3, as DNA: TGCGCCAGCAGCCGCGACCTAGCGGGAGTATACAATGAGCAGTTCTTC. Its protein product is CASSRDLAGVYNEQFF.

J is TRBJ1-5 and V is TRBV28; D remains ambiguous. The CDR3 covers 14 residues. In germline, CDR1 is MDHEN, CDR2 SYDVKM. V was shortened by 2 bases and J by 6 bases, with 11 bases between the two germline ends. The CDR3 DNA is TGTGCCAGCAGTTTAGAGGAAGCGGGTCAGCCCCAGCATTTT. It codes for CASSLEEAGQPQHF.

This rearrangement joins TRBV11-2 to TRBJ1-2; weak D call: TRBD1 (5 bases). CDR3 length equals 17 residues. Germline CDR1 and CDR2: SGHAT and FQNNGV. V was pared by 6 bases and J by 5 bases, with 25 bases between. The CDR3 region has the DNA TGTGCCAGCAGATCACTTAGAGGAACTCAGGGCGAATATGGCTACACCTTC. Residues: CASRSLRGTQGEYGYTF.

V gene TRBV19 combines with J gene TRBJ1-1; D gene uncertain. The CDR3 covers 13 residues. Germline CDR1 reads LNHDA; CDR2 reads SQIVND (reference sequence). Trimming removed 4 bases from V and 2 bases from J, with 8 bases in between. CDR3 DNA sequence: TGTGCCAGTAGTAAAGCGGTAAACACTGAAGCTTTCTTT. It translates to CASSKAVNTEAFF.

CDR3 protein: CASRGTGEETQYF. The CDR3 bases are TGTGCCAGCAGGGGAACAGGGGAAGAGACCCAGTACTTC. This chain connects TRBV28 to TRBJ2-5; 7 nucleotides agree with TRBD1. V shed 6 bases, J shed 3 bases, and the junction held 4 bases outside the gene matches. Per the germline V gene, CDR1 is MDHEN and CDR2 is SYDVKM. The CDR3 covers 13 residues.

The V and J genes are TRBV27 and TRBJ2-5, with TRBD1 matching 7 bases. Germline V lookup: CDR1 MNHEY, CDR2 SMNVEV (reference sequence). V shed 9 bases, J shed 0 bases, and the junction held 7 bases outside the gene matches. The CDR3 has 14 amino acids. The CDR3 region is CARNRGQDQETQYF. In DNA, the CDR3 is TGTGCCAGGAACCGTGGACAGGACCAAGAGACCCAGTACTTC.

This chain links TRBV7-9 with TRBJ2-3; D may be TRBD1 (5 bases). CDR1 and CDR2 (germline): SEHNR, FQNEAQ (reference sequence). The CDR3 is 15 residues long. The V end was cut by 8 bases, the J end by 3 bases, with 18 bases between. Here the CDR3 reads CASRHGRAGTDTQYF. CDR3 coding DNA: TGTGCCAGCCGCCACGGACGCGCAGGGACAGATACGCAGTATTTT.

This clone came up once. The chain links TRBV7-9 to TRBJ2-5; a weak D match, TRBD2 (6 bases). The CDR3 has 15 amino acids. CDR1 and CDR2 from the germline V gene are SEHNR and FQNEAQ (reference sequence). With 5 bases removed from V and 2 bases from J, the gap between germline ends came to 15 bases. CDR3 in amino acids: CASSPTSAMQETQYF. The CDR3 nucleotides are TGTGCCAGCAGCCCGACTAGTGCGATGCAAGAGACCCAGTACTTC.

The rearrangement links TRBV25-1 to TRBJ2-7, with 12 bases matching TRBD1. CDR1 and CDR2 (germline): MGHDK, SYGVNS. V lost 6 bases and J lost 2; bases outside the gene matches: 2. This CDR3 spans 14 amino acids. The CDR3 reads CASRGTGGPYEQYF. For the CDR3, the DNA is TGTGCCAGCAGGGGGACAGGGGGCCCCTACGAGCAGTACTTC.

This chain connects TRBV6-5 to TRBJ2-3, with D possibly being TRBD1 (6 bases). Germline-derived CDR1 and CDR2 are MNHEY and SVGAGI. This CDR3 spans 14 amino acids. Deletions cut 0 bases from V and 4 bases from J, with 8 bases between. CDR3 DNA sequence: TGTGCCAGCAGTTACTCACAGGGCCCAGATACGCAGTATTTT. This codes for CASSYSQGPDTQYF.

The chain carries TRBV28 and TRBJ2-7; TRBD2 might be the D (5 bases). The ends were cut back, 2 bases at V and 2 bases at J, with 7 bases in the middle. Germline assignment: CDR1 MDHEN and CDR2 SYDVKM. The CDR3 is made up of 13 amino acids. CDR3: CASSLRTPYEQYF. The DNA of the CDR3 is TGTGCCAGCAGTTTACGGACTCCCTACGAGCAGTACTTC.

The chain links TRBV5-6 to TRBJ1-1; 7 bases agree with TRBD1. Trimming took 1 base from V and 6 from J; bases not matched to a gene: 12. Germline CDR1 is SGHDT and CDR2 is YYEEEE. The CDR3 loop spans 16 amino acids. The CDR3 region is CASSLREGALRSEAFF. CDR3 in DNA: TGTGCCAGCAGCTTGCGTGAGGGGGCGCTGAGGTCTGAAGCTTTCTTT.

The CDR3 protein is CASSGTGLAGGGTYEQYF. The CDR3 DNA reads TGCGCCAGCAGTGGGACCGGACTAGCGGGAGGGGGGACCTACGAGCAGTACTTC. V is TRBV10-2 and J is TRBJ2-7; 15 positions agree with TRBD2. With 4 bases clipped from V and 2 bases from J, the junction kept 9 bases outside the gene matches. The CDR3 contains 18 residues. Germline V gene lookup returns CDR1 WSHSY and CDR2 SAAADI.

In this sample, this clone turned up once. The chain uses TRBV6-6 and TRBJ1-2, with D possibly TRBD1 on 6 matching bases. CDR3 length equals 13 residues. Trimming removed 7 bases at V and 6 bases at J, with 15 bases between. Germline CDR1 is MNHNY and CDR2 is SVGAGI (reference sequence). CDR3 in amino acids: CASNNRVEDGYTF. The CDR3 nucleotides are TGTGCCAGCAATAACAGGGTAGAAGATGGCTACACCTTC.

V is TRBV28 and J is TRBJ1-2; 7 nucleotides line up with TRBD1. Looked up from germline, CDR1 is MDHEN and CDR2 is SYDVKM. Trimming took 6 bases from V and 2 from J; bases not matched to a gene: 3. This CDR3 has 13 amino acids. The DNA of the CDR3 is TGTGCCAGCAGACAGGGGATGAACTATGGCTACACCTTC. This translates into CASRQGMNYGYTF.

This clone was seen a single time. This chain joins TRBV28 and TRBJ2-7; D remains unclear. The V end was cut by 6 bases, the J end by 5 bases, with 8 bases between. CDR3 length equals 11 residues. Germline values: CDR1 MDHEN, CDR2 SYDVKM. The CDR3 coding sequence is TGTGCCAGCAGCCTCCTCCACGAGCAGTACTTC. It translates to CASSLLHEQYF.

The chain couples TRBV7-3 to TRBJ2-5, with TRBD2 identical over 8 bases. Looked up from germline, CDR1 is SGHTA and CDR2 is FQGTGA. The CDR3 has 15 amino acids. V dropped 4 bases and J dropped 1; count of bases not matched to a gene: 5. CDR3 DNA: TGTGCCAGCAGCTCAGGGACTAGTCGCCAAGAGACCCAGTACTTC. Its protein is CASSSGTSRQETQYF.

The V gene is TRBV18, the J gene TRBJ2-7; D unclear. V was cut by 2 bases and J by 3 bases, with 5 bases left in between. Germline V CDR1 and CDR2: KGHSH, LQKENI. The CDR3 length is 12 residues. In nucleotides, the CDR3 is TGTGCCAGCTCACCAAGTAGCTACGAGCAGTACTTC. This sequence encodes CASSPSSYEQYF.

The chain uses TRBV6-6 and TRBJ2-5; no definite D call. The CDR3 is 12 residues long. V gave up 7 bases and J gave up 1 base, with 7 bases separating them. Germline V CDR1 and CDR2: MNHNY, SVGAGI (reference sequence). The DNA of the CDR3 is TGTGCCAGCACCTCAGGCCAAGAGACCCAGTACTTC. It translates to CASTSGQETQYF.

The V gene is TRBV30, the J gene TRBJ2-1; tentative D call: TRBD2 (6 bases). This CDR3 has 12 amino acids. V was trimmed by 2 bases and J by 6 bases, leaving 8 bases between them. The germline V gene encodes CDR1 GTSNPN and CDR2 SVGIG (reference sequence). The chain's CDR3 is CAWSRGANEQFF. In nucleotides, the CDR3 is TGTGCCTGGAGTCGCGGGGCCAATGAGCAGTTCTTC.

CDR3 residues: CASSRQGVVNSPLHF. The CDR3 DNA is TGTGCCAGCAGCAGACAGGGTGTTGTGAATTCACCCCTCCACTTT. The genes are TRBV11-1 and TRBJ1-6; 7 nucleotides line up with TRBD1. This CDR3 spans 15 amino acids. J was trimmed by 7 bases and V by 5 bases; bases with no gene match: 8. Germline CDR1 and CDR2: SGHAT and FQDESV (reference sequence).

This sequence joins TRBV9 and TRBJ2-3; D not resolved. Germline CDR1 is SGDLS and CDR2 is YYNGEE. The CDR3 covers 12 residues. Trimming pared 7 bases from V and 1 base from J, leaving 7 bases between. The CDR3 DNA follows: TGTGCCAGCGCCACAGGCACAGATACGCAGTATTTT. Translating gives CASATGTDTQYF.

The chain combines TRBV6-6 with TRBJ1-2, with a tentative D call TRBD1 (6 bases). The CDR3 consists of 15 residues. V was shortened by 2 bases and J by 7 bases, with 17 bases between the two germline ends. CDR1 and CDR2 from the germline V gene are MNHNY and SVGAGI (reference sequence). The CDR3 coding sequence is TGTGCCAGCAGTTACGAACAGCCTCTCAGGGGTGGCTACACCTTC. It yields the protein CASSYEQPLRGGYTF.